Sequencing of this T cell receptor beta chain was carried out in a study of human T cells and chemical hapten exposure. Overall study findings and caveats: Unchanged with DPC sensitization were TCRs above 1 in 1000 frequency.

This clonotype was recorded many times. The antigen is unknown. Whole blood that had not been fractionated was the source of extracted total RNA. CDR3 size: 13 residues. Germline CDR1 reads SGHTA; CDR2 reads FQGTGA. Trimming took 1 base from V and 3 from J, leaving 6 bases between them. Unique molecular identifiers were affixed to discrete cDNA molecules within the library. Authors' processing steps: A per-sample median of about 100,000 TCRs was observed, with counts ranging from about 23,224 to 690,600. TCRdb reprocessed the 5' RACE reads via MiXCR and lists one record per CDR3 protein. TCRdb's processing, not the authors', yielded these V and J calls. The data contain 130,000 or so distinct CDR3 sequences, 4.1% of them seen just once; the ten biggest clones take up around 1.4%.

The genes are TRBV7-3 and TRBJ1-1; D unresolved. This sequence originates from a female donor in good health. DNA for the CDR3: TGTGCCAGCAGCTTAAACAGCGACACTGAAGCTTTCTTT. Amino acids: CASSLNSDTEAFF.